This TCR beta chain was profiled in a study of blood T cells in healthy people across ages. The sample holds a few counts of this clonotype. Its antigen is not identified. General observations from the study: Compared with aged donors, long-lived donors showed fewer expanded clones, suggesting selection. Per million T cells, TCR beta diversity dropped roughly linearly as age increased.

With a J-beta primer mix and a sample-barcoded 5' primer, a second PCR ran about 7 to 11 cycles. The template-switch adaptor was a 5' adaptor with 12 random nucleotides. It tagged each cDNA molecule. From the 5' RACE reads, TCRdb called clonotypes with MiXCR, one entry per CDR3 protein. The data show 700,000 or so distinct CDR3 sequences, over 20% seen once. Per sample, no less than 6 micrograms of total RNA were extracted. The clonotype comes from a man aged 65 to 79 in good health. The sample consisted of blood.

The CDR3: CASSYGRQGQRTEAFF. The CDR3 nucleotides read TGTGCCAGCAGTTACGGCAGACAGGGTCAGCGCACTGAAGCTTTCTTT. The chain uses TRBV6-6 and TRBJ1-1; 7 bases map to TRBD1. The CDR3 runs to 16 residues. CDR1 is MNHNY and CDR2 is SVGAGI in the germline V gene (reference sequence). The V segment lost 2 bases and the J segment 4 bases; nucleotides outside the gene matches: 10.